This T cell receptor (beta chain) emerged from a study of metastatic and nonmetastatic thyroid tumors. Whole-study context: Repertoire data that came from the blood and tumor or nodule tissue of malignant and benign thyroid patients were compared.

Concerning this clone itself: Its antigen is undetermined.

V lost 2 bases, J lost 4 bases, and 12 bases lay in between. Germline assignment: CDR1 SGHAT and CDR2 FQNNGV. The CDR3 spans 14 residues. No treatment had been given to any patient before thyroid surgery. Points from the study as a whole: Malignant thyroid tumors reportedly had TCR beta diversity that was significantly higher than in benign nodules, in blood and tumor.

Source study methods: Researchers built a distant-metastasis classifier for papillary thyroid cancer that drew on CDR3 differences across clinicopathological groups. With MiXCR, TCRdb called clones anew from the PCR reads. The V and J calls were determined by TCRdb, not by the authors. The data hold under 45,000 clones, with approximately 28% observed a single time. The genes are TRBV11-2 and TRBJ2-7, with D possibly matching TRBD1 (5 bases). Sequencing used blood. This TCR was sampled from a male donor with papillary thyroid cancer or a benign thyroid nodule (not recorded which). Some clones in this sample may be carry-over from other donors' samples. The CDR3 nucleotides are TGTGCCAGCAGCTTAAATCAGGGAACATACGAGCAGTACTTC. Translated, it gives CASSLNQGTYEQYF.